The T cell receptor (beta chain) under discussion was sequenced for a study of T-cell reconstitution after alpha-beta-depleted transplantation in children. V lost 6 bases, J lost 7 bases, and 16 bases lay in between. The CDR3 is 12 amino acids. Germline V lookup: CDR1 DFQATT, CDR2 SNEGSKA (reference sequence). The library targeted TCRbeta and was prepared with unique molecular identifiers. MiXCR was run by TCRdb on the PCR reads, yielding one entry per CDR3 protein. Of more than 120,000 distinct CDR3 sequences in the sample, 8% to 10% were seen once. This chain uses TRBV20-1 with TRBJ2-7; D perhaps matches TRBD2 (5 bases). This receptor was taken from a female patient under 10 years old who had a stem cell transplant for congenital amegakaryocytic thrombocytopenia, so the T cells may come from the graft donor. Sequencing used PBMCs, mostly from graft donor cells, obtained 180 days after TCRalphabeta/CD19-depleted stem cell transplant. The CDR3, as DNA: TGCAGTGCCCCGGGATCCTGGCTGGAGCAGTACTTC. Translation gives CSAPGSWLEQYF.